This TCR beta chain stems from a study of T cells in Graves' hyperthyroidism and ophthalmopathy. The study's findings and limits: Ophthalmopathy was predicted by the model a median of roughly 6.6 months ahead of onset. In the blood, most expanded thyroid clonotypes above 0.001 appeared as well.

This clonotype came up many times. The antigen is unknown. The TCR beta CDR3 regions underwent amplification using RNA transcripts as the source. The HTBI primer set drove a first-round RT-PCR of the TCR CDR3. MiXCR was run by TCRdb on the multiplex PCR reads, yielding one entry per CDR3 protein. Altogether 600,000 to 750,000 distinct CDR3 sequences are present, 15% to 20% being singletons, with the ten largest covering 15% to 18%. Between the trimmed V and J ends, which lost 4 bases and 3 bases, there was a span of 16 bases. This CDR3 is built from 15 residues. Looked up from germline, CDR1 is SEHNR and CDR2 is FQNEAQ (reference sequence). Absence of ophthalmopathy progression within 18 months defined stable Graves' hyperthyroidism. The hyperthyroidism patients had all been newly diagnosed, and their disease duration was under 2 months. Their ages ranged from 18 to 65 years.

This sequence originates from a man aged 45-65 years with Graves' hyperthyroidism. The chain carries TRBV7-9 and TRBJ2-7; D may be TRBD1 or TRBD2 (5 bases each). The sample comprised blood. The CDR3 sequence: CASSYGRGRIYEQYF. The CDR3 coding sequence is TGTGCCAGCAGCTACGGAAGGGGACGGATCTACGAGCAGTACTTC.